A selection of T cell receptor beta chains follows, all from one sample in a study of CD8 T cells in ankylosing spondylitis. Each CDR3 protein is one row after TCRdb ran MiXCR on the 5' RACE reads. The table includes hundreds of thousands of distinct CDR3 sequences, roughly 25% detected once. Material: blood, either unsorted or a sorted T cell fraction (not recorded which). Receptor source: a male donor with ankylosing spondylitis. Both conserved end residues are part of each CDR3. Fields, in order: D gene, V gene, J gene, CDR3 length, clone size, CDR3 protein, CDR3 DNA. A D gene is named only where the DNA matches it firmly. Size is omitted from some rows. Given values are once, few, many or a class for expanded clones.

>.|TRBV5-1|TRBJ1-1|15|few
CASSLGQAVNTEAFF
TGCGCCAGCAGCTTGGGGCAGGCAGTGAACACTGAAGCTTTCTTT
>.|TRBV21-1|TRBJ1-1|13|.
CATKDNGDTEAFF
TGTGCCACCAAGGACAACGGCGACACTGAAGCTTTCTTT
>.|TRBV5-1|TRBJ2-5|15|.
CASSPHGQIEETQYF
TGCGCCAGCAGCCCACATGGACAGATCGAGGAGACCCAGTACTTC
>.|TRBV7-2|TRBJ1-1|15|.
CASSPGRGVGTEAFF
TGTGCCAGCAGCCCCGGGCGGGGGGTTGGAACTGAAGCTTTCTTT
>TRBD1|TRBV15|TRBJ1-6|16|.
CATSRDRDSSNSPLHF
TGTGCCACCAGCAGAGATAGGGACAGCTCCAATTCACCCCTCCACTTT
>.|TRBV7-2|TRBJ2-4|14|.
CASSLARAKNIQYF
TGTGCCAGCAGCTTAGCTAGAGCCAAAAACATTCAGTACTTC
>.|TRBV7-2|TRBJ2-1|15|.
CASSRISGRGNEQFF
TGTGCCAGCAGCCGCATATCCGGTAGAGGCAATGAGCAGTTCTTC
>.|TRBV5-1|TRBJ2-2|13|.
CASSFLGTGELFF
TGCGCCAGCAGTTTCCTAGGGACCGGGGAGCTGTTTTTT
>.|TRBV20-1|TRBJ1-5|11|few
CSAQGNQPQHF
TGCAGTGCTCAAGGCAATCAGCCCCAGCATTTT
>TRBD1|TRBV15|TRBJ2-4|15|many
CATSRLGRDSQIQYF
TGTGCCACCAGCAGATTAGGCCGGGACAGCCAAATTCAGTACTTC
>.|TRBV18|TRBJ1-2|14|.
CASSPNEGNYGYTF
TGTGCCAGCTCACCGAACGAGGGAAACTATGGCTACACCTTC
>TRBD2|TRBV7-2|TRBJ2-5|17|many
CASSLQGSGLFQETQYF
TGTGCCAGCAGCTTACAGGGTAGCGGGTTATTTCAAGAGACCCAGTACTTC
>.|TRBV20-1|TRBJ2-3|15|.
CSARAGAPYTDTQYF
TGCAGTGCTAGGGCAGGGGCCCCCTACACAGATACGCAGTATTTT
>.|TRBV10-3|TRBJ1-2|13|few
CAISVEGHYGYTF
TGTGCCATCAGTGTAGAGGGTCACTATGGCTACACCTTC
>.|TRBV20-1|TRBJ2-3|15|few
CSARVPDSPTDTQYF
TGCAGTGCTAGAGTCCCCGACAGCCCCACAGATACGCAGTATTTT
>.|TRBV11-3|TRBJ2-5|15|.
CASSLDGGGGETQYF
TGTGCCAGCAGCTTAGATGGGGGAGGGGGAGAGACCCAGTACTTC
>.|TRBV20-1|TRBJ2-3|14|few
CSASQGARTDTQYF
TGCAGTGCTAGTCAAGGGGCCCGCACAGATACGCAGTATTTT
>.|TRBV19|TRBJ2-1|14|few
CASSIGDLYNEQFF
TGTGCCAGTAGTATAGGGGACCTCTACAATGAGCAGTTCTTC
>TRBD2|TRBV24-1|TRBJ2-5|16|.
CATSETSGGYQETQYF
TGTGCCACCAGTGAGACTAGCGGAGGGTACCAAGAGACCCAGTACTTC
>TRBD1|TRBV6-1|TRBJ2-3|14|.
CASSPSRGSDTQYF
TGTGCCAGCAGTCCTAGCAGGGGGTCAGATACGCAGTATTTT
>TRBD1|TRBV5-1|TRBJ2-1|16|.
CASSLGGLSSYNEQFF
TGCGCCAGCAGCTTAGGGGGCTTAAGCTCCTACAATGAGCAGTTCTTC
>.|TRBV24-1|TRBJ2-1|14|.
CATSETTGYNEQFF
TGTGCCACCAGTGAGACGACAGGTTACAATGAGCAGTTCTTC
>TRBD1|TRBV7-8|TRBJ2-3|13|.
CASMDRVVDTQYF
TGTGCCAGCATGGACAGGGTTGTAGATACGCAGTATTTT
>.|TRBV4-1|TRBJ2-2|13|few
CASPRLGAGELFF
TGCGCCAGCCCCCGCTTAGGGGCCGGGGAGCTGTTTTTT
>TRBD2|TRBV5-1|TRBJ2-4|16|few
CASSLWEGVAKNIQYF
TGCGCCAGCAGCTTGTGGGAGGGAGTAGCCAAAAACATTCAGTACTTC
>.|TRBV30|TRBJ2-3|16|.
CAWSRGSLGAPDTQYF
TGTGCCTGGAGTAGGGGCTCCCTAGGGGCCCCAGATACGCAGTATTTT
>TRBD1|TRBV12-3/TRBV12-4|TRBJ1-3|14|.
CVSSQDRAGNTIYF
TGTGTCAGCTCCCAGGACAGGGCTGGAAACACCATATATTTT
>.|TRBV20-1|TRBJ1-5|16|few
CSANYLGGYSNQPQHF
TGCAGTGCTAACTATCTAGGCGGCTATAGCAATCAGCCCCAGCATTTT
>.|TRBV12-3/TRBV12-4|TRBJ2-2|10|.
CASGGGELFF
TGTGCCAGCGGGGGCGGGGAGCTGTTTTTT
>TRBD1|TRBV24-1|TRBJ2-5|18|few
CATSDSMDRGGPRETQYF
TGTGCCACCAGTGATTCCATGGACAGGGGGGGACCAAGAGAGACCCAGTACTTC
>TRBD2|TRBV29-1|TRBJ2-3|15|.
CSVGYGRQSTDTQYF
TGCAGCGTTGGATACGGGAGGCAGAGCACAGATACGCAGTATTTT
>.|TRBV5-1|TRBJ2-5|16|.
CASSLVGTSGMKTQYF
TGCGCCAGCAGCTTGGTTGGGACATCGGGAATGAAGACCCAGTACTTC
>TRBD1|TRBV27|TRBJ2-2|13|.
CATRQGATGELFF
TGTGCCACCAGGCAGGGGGCCACCGGGGAGCTGTTTTTT
>.|TRBV24-1|TRBJ2-2|13|few
CATSDRHTGELFF
TGTGCCACCAGTGACCGGCACACCGGGGAGCTGTTTTTT
>.|TRBV4-1|TRBJ1-5|13|.
CASSSDGYQPQHF
TGCGCCAGCAGTTCCGACGGATATCAGCCCCAGCATTTT